The present entry profiles one T cell receptor beta chain with its context. The antigen it binds to is not known. Per-base quality was not reported, and no clone a single base away is much larger than it. The sample originates from a study of blood T cell repertoires in COVID-19 (dated by TCRdb to 2019 to 2021). Some background on the complete study: Collaborator samples came from the United States, Italy and Spain and covered acute and convalescent phases of COVID-19. The samples were drawn from two sources: the first 160 participants of the ongoing ImmuneRACE study, and about 1,300 subjects contributed by 6 global collaborators. Where available, HLA class I and class II types were taken from metadata supplied by the sample provider and were not determined by assay-based typing. Subjects who had been exposed to COVID-19, were actively infected with it, or had recovered from it provided the deeply sampled blood TCRbeta repertoires that made up the dataset. The repertoires were released in a freely available public database meant as a resource for research on the immune response to SARS-CoV-2. The material from the prospective study consisted of cDNA or gDNA derived from T cells, B-cell-depleted T cells, or PBMCs. Nearly every sample came with metadata listing a de-identified subject ID, COVID-19 status, age in years and sex.

TCRbeta CDR3 regions were amplified from genomic DNA using the immunoSEQ Assay, a bias-controlled multiplex PCR. The study's processing was this. The number of nucleated cells in each sample was estimated by amplification of reference gene primers within the assay. Sequence reads were collapsed and filtered to measure the absolute abundance of every unique TCRbeta CDR3 rearrangement. For each sample, productive Simpson clonality was calculated as the square root of Simpson's diversity index across productive rearrangements. TCRdb re-hosts the immuneACCESS table, in-frame sequences only. Its copies lack some clones; in the studies checked, an unresolved V gene accounts for under half of them, and the cause for the rest is not known. V and J calls plus clone size are reproduced from that table; the DNA served to infer D and trimming. Counted in this sample were 330,000 or so clones; around 90% of them appeared once. Together, the top ten hold just over 9.5% of the sample.

CDR1 is given as MDHEN and CDR2 as SYDVKM, both from the germline V gene. Including cysteine and phenylalanine, the CDR3 has 15 amino acids. CDR3 DNA is the only sequence kept; it has 45 bases, read in frame from the first base. V and J are truncated by 6 bases and 8 bases respectively, leaving an intervening sequence of 19 bases. One collaborating source in Seattle enrolled patients during active infection and followed them longitudinally through the course of disease. Collaborating institutions collected whole blood in K2EDTA tubes following their own protocols. Collaborator samples were shipped for TCRbeta analysis as frozen whole blood, isolated PBMCs, or DNA extracted from either sample type. Points the paper makes about the study in general: How much clinical and demographic metadata was included differed by source and by participant, and the metadata was provided uncurated.

The receptor chain draws on TRBV28 and TRBJ1-4; no D gene can be assigned with confidence. Sequencing was done on a sample of peripheral blood. This clonotype was obtained from a man aged 30 to 39 with COVID-19, enrolled during active disease. This receptor has the CDR3 CASSPGSLKNEKLFF. The DNA is as follows: TGTGCCAGCAGCCCCGGGAGCCTTAAAAACGAAAAACTGTTTTTT.